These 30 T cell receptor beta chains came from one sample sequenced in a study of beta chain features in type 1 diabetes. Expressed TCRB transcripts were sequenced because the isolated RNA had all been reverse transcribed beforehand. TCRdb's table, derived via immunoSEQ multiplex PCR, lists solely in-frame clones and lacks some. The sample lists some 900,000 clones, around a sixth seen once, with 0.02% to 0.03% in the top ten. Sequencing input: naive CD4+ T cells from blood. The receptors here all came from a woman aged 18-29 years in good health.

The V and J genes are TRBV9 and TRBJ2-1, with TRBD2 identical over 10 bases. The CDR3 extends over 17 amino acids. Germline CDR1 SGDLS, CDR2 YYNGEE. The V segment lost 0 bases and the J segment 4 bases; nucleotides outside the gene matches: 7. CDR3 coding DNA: TGTGCCAGCAGCGTAGGGCTAGCGGGAGCCTTATACAATGAGCAGTTCTTC. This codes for CASSVGLAGALYNEQFF.

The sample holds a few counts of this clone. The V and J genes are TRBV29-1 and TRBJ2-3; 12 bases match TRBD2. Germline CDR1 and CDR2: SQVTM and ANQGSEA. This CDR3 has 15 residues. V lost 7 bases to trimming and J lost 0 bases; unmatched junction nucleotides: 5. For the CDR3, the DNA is TGCAGCGCCCGACTAGCGGGAGCTAGCACAGATACGCAGTATTTT. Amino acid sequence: CSARLAGASTDTQYF.

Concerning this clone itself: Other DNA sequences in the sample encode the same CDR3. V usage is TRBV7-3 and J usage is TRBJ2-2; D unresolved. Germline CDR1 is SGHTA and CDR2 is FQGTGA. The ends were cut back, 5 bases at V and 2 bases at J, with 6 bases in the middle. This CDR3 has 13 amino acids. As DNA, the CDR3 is TGTGCCAGCAGCCCTAAAAACACCGGGGAGCTGTTTTTT. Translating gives CASSPKNTGELFF.

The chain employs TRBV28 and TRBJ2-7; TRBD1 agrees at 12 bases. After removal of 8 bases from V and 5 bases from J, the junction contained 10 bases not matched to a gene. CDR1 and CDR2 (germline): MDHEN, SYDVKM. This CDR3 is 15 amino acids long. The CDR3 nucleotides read TGTGCCAGCGGGTACCGGGACAGGGGGCTCAACGAGCAGTACTTC. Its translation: CASGYRDRGLNEQYF.

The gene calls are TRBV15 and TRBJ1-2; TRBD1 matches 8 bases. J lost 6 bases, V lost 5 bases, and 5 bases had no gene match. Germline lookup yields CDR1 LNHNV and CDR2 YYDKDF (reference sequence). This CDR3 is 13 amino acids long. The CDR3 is CATSEDRDHGYTF. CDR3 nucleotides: TGTGCCACCAGCGAGGACAGGGACCATGGCTACACCTTC.

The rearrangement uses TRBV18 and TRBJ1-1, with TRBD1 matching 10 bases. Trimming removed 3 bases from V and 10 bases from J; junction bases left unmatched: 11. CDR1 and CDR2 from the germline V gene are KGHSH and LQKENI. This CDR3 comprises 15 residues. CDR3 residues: CASSPGTGASLGAFF. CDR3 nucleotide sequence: TGTGCCAGCTCACCGGGGACAGGGGCTTCCCTCGGAGCTTTCTTT.

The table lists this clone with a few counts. CDR3 coding DNA: TGTGCCAGCAGCGTTGGGACAGAGAACACTGAAGCTTTCTTT. This gives the protein CASSVGTENTEAFF. The V and J genes are TRBV9 and TRBJ1-1; 7 bases match TRBD1. J was trimmed by 1 base and V by 2 bases; bases with no gene match: 2. The CDR3 is made up of 14 amino acids. CDR1 is SGDLS, CDR2 YYNGEE, per germline.

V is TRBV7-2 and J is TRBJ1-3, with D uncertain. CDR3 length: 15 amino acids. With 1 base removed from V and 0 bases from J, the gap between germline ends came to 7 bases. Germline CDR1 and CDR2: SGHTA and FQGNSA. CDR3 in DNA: TGTGCCAGCAGCTTAGATCTGAGCTCTGGAAACACCATATATTTT. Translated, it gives CASSLDLSSGNTIYF.

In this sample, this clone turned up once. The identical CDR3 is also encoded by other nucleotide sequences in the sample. The CDR3 DNA reads as TGTGCCAGCAGTGAGGCAGGCCAAGAGACCCAGTACTTC. Translation gives CASSEAGQETQYF. The rearrangement joins TRBV25-1 to TRBJ2-5; the D is unclear. From germline, CDR1 is MGHDK and CDR2 SYGVNS. CDR3 size: 13 residues. Trimming shortened V by 3 bases and J by 1 base, and 6 bases separated the two germline ends.

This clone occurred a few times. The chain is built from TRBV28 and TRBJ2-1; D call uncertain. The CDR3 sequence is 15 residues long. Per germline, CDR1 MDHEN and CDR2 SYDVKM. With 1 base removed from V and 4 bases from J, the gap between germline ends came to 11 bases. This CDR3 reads CASSLSVARYNEQFF. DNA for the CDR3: TGTGCCAGCAGTTTATCGGTCGCGAGATACAATGAGCAGTTCTTC.

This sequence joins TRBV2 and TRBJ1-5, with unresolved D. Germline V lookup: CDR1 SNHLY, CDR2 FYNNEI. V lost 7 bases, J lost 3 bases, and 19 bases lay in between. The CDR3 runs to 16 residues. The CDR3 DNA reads TGTGCCAGCACGGGTGGTGAGGGTTTGGTCAATCAGCCCCAGCATTTT. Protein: CASTGGEGLVNQPQHF. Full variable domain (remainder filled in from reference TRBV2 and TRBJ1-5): EPEVTQTPSHQVTQMGQEVILRCVPISNHLYFYWYRQILGQKVEFLVSFYNNEISEKSEIFDDQFSVERPDGSNFTLKIRSTKLEDSAMYFCASTGGEGLVNQPQHFGDGTRLSIL.

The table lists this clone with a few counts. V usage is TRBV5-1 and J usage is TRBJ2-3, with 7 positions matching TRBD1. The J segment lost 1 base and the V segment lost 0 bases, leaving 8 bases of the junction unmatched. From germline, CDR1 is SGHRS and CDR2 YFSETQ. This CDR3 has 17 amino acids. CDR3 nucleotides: TGCGCCAGCAGCTTGGGAGCCTACAGGGGAGGCACAGATACGCAGTATTTT. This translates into CASSLGAYRGGTDTQYF.

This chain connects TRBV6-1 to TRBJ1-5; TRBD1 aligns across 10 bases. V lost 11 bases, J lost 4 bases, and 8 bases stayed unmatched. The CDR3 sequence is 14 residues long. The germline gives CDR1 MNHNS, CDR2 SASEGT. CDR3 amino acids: CAGGDRGMNQPQHF. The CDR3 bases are TGTGCCGGGGGGGACAGGGGAATGAATCAGCCCCAGCATTTT.

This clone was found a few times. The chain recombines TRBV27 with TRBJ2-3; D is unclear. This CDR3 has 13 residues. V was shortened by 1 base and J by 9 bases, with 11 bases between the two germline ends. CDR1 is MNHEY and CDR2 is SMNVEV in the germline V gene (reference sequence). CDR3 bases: TGTGCCAGCAGTTTATTGGGCAGCCGAACGCAGTATTTT. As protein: CASSLLGSRTQYF.

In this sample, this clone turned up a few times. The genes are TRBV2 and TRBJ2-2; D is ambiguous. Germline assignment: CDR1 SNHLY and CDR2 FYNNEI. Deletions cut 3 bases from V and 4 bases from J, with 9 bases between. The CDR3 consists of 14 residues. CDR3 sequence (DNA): TGTGCCAGCAGTGACATCATGGTCACCGGGGAGCTGTTTTTT. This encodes CASSDIMVTGELFF.

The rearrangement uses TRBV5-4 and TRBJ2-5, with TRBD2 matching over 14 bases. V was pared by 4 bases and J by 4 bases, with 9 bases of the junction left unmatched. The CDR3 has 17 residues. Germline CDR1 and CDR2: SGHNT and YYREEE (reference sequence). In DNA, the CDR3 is TGTGCCAGCAGCCGAATGGGACTAGCGGGAGCGAGAGAGACCCAGTACTTC. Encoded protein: CASSRMGLAGARETQYF.

Here the CDR3 DNA reads TGTGCCAGCAGCTTCGGACGCCAAGAGACCCAGTACTTC. Protein sequence: CASSFGRQETQYF. This chain connects TRBV7-2 to TRBJ2-5; D is unclear. The germline CDR1 and CDR2 sequences are SGHTA and FQGNSA. Trimming took off 3 bases at V and 1 base at J, with 6 bases between the two ends. The CDR3 consists of 13 residues.

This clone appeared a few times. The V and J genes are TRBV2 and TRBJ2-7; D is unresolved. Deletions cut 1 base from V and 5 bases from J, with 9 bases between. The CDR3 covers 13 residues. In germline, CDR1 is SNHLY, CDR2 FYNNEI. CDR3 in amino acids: CASSEGVGNEQYF. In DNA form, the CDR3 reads TGTGCCAGCAGTGAAGGTGTGGGGAACGAGCAGTACTTC.

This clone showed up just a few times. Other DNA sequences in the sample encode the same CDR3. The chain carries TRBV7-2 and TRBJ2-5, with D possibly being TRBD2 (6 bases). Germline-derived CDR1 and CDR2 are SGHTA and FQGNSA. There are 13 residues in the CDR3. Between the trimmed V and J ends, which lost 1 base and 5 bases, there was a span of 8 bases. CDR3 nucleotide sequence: TGTGCCAGCAGCTTAGGGGCGGGGGAGACCCAGTACTTC. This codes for CASSLGAGETQYF.

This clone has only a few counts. This CDR3 reads CASSGQGYSNQPQHF. The CDR3 DNA reads TGTGCCAGCAGTGGACAGGGGTATAGCAATCAGCCCCAGCATTTT. This rearrangement joins TRBV6-6 to TRBJ1-5; 9 bases line up with TRBD1. V dropped 5 bases and J dropped 0; count of bases not matched to a gene: 2. Looked up from germline, CDR1 is MNHNY and CDR2 is SVGAGI (reference sequence). This CDR3 contains 15 residues.

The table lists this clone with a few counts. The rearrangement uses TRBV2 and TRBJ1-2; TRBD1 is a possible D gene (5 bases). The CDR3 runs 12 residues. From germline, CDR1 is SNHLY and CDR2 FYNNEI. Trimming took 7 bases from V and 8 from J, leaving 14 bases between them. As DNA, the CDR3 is TGTGCCAGCAAGGGTACAGGAGGGGGCTACACCTTC. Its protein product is CASKGTGGGYTF.

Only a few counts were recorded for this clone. CDR3 nucleotide sequence: TGTGCCACGAAGGGGGGAGGTGGTGAAAAACTGTTTTTT. Amino acid sequence: CATKGGGGEKLFF. The gene calls are TRBV6-5 and TRBJ1-4, with D tentatively TRBD1 (6 bases). The CDR3 spans 13 residues. V shed 10 bases and J shed 7 bases, with 16 bases lying between them. Germline CDR1 MNHEY, CDR2 SVGAGI.

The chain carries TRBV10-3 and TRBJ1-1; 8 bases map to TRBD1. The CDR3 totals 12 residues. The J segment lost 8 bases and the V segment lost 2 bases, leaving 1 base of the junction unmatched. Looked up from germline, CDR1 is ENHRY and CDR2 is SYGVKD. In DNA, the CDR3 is TGTGCCATCAGTGAGGGGACAGGAGAAGCTTTCTTT. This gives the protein CAISEGTGEAFF.

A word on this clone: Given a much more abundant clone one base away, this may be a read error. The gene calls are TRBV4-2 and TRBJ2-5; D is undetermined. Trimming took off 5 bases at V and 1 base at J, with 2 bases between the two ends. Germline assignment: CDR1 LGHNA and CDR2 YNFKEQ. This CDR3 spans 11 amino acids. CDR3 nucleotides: TGTGCCAGCAGCGCCCAAGAGACCCAGTACTTC. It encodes CASSAQETQYF.

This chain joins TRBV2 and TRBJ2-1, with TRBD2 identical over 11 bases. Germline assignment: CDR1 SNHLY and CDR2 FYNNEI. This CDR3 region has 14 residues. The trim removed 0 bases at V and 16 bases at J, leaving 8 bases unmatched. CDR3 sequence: CASSEALSGRARFF. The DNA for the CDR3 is TGTGCCAGCAGTGAAGCGCTTAGCGGGAGGGCCCGTTTCTTC.

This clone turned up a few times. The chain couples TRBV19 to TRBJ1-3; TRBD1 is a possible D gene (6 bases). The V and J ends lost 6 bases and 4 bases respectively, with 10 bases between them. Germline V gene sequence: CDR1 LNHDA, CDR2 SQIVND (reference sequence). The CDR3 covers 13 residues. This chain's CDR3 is CASRGHDGNTIYF. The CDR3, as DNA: TGTGCCAGTAGGGGACACGACGGAAACACCATATATTTT. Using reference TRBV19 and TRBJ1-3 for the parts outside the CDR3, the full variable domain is DGGITQSPKYLFRKEGQNVTLSCEQNLNHDAMYWYRQDPGQGLRLIYYSQIVNDFQKGDIAEGYSVSREKKESFPLTVTSAQKNPTAFYLCASRGHDGNTIYFGEGSWLTVV.

The CDR3 nucleotides read TGTGCCAGCAGCGCACAGGGGGCGTACGAGCAGTACTTC. It translates to CASSAQGAYEQYF. The chain recombines TRBV6-6 with TRBJ2-7; 9 nucleotides agree with TRBD1. The length of the CDR3 is 13 residues. The V and J ends lost 6 bases and 4 bases, in that order; junction bases with no gene match: 4. Germline V gene lookup returns CDR1 MNHNY and CDR2 SVGAGI (reference sequence).

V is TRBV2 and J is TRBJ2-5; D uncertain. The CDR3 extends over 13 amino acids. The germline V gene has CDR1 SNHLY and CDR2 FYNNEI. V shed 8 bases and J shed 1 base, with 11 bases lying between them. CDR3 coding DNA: TGTGCCAGCCAAAAGATAAGCCAAGAGACCCAGTACTTC. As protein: CASQKISQETQYF.

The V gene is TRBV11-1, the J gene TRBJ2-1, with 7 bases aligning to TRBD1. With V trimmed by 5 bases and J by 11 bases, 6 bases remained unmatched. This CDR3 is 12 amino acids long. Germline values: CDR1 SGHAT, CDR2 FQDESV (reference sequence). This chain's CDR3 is CASSQIQGQQFF. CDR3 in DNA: TGTGCCAGCAGCCAAATACAGGGGCAGCAGTTCTTC. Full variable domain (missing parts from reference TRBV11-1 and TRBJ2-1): EAEVAQSPRYKITEKSQAVAFWCDPISGHATLYWYRQILGQGPELLVQFQDESVVDDSQLPKDRFSAERLKGVDSTLKIQPAELGDSAMYLCASSQIQGQQFFGPGTRLTVL.

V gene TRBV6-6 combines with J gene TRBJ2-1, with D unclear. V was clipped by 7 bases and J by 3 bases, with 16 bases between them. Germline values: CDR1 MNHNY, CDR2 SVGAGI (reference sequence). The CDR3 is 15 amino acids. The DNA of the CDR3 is TGTGCCAGCAACCAGCAGGCGATCCACTACAATGAGCAGTTCTTC. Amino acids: CASNQQAIHYNEQFF.